These 8 T cell receptor beta chains came from one sample sequenced in a study of early T cells in non-severe SARS-CoV-2 infection. TCRdb recomputed calls from the 5' RACE reads with MiXCR, one row per CDR3 protein. The repertoire consists of approximately 100,000 distinct CDR3 sequences, with around 16% occurring once and the leading ten covering 1.3%. Material for sequencing was whole blood. The receptors were sampled from an adult who was a healthcare worker with PCR-confirmed SARS-CoV-2 infection or an uninfected control (not recorded which).

CDR3 amino acids: CASSQSKAVNTEAFF. The CDR3 region has the DNA TGCGCCAGCAGCCAAAGCAAGGCTGTGAACACTGAAGCTTTCTTT. The rearrangement uses TRBV4-3 and TRBJ1-1; no reliable D call. The CDR3 totals 15 residues. V shed 2 bases and J shed 0 bases, with 10 bases lying between them. The V gene's germline CDR1 is LGHNA and CDR2 YSLEER.

The chain is built from TRBV28 and TRBJ1-1, with D tentatively TRBD1 (6 bases). The CDR3 consists of 12 residues. CDR1 is MDHEN and CDR2 is SYDVKM in the germline V gene. With 6 bases removed from V and 9 bases from J, the gap between germline ends came to 14 bases. The DNA for the CDR3 is TGTGCCAGCAGACCGGTCGGGGGCAAAGCTTTCTTT. It encodes CASRPVGGKAFF.

Many counts were recorded for this clonotype. V usage is TRBV19 and J usage is TRBJ2-1; D remains unclear. V lost 7 bases to trimming and J lost 3 bases, with 13 bases between them. The germline CDR1 and CDR2 sequences are LNHDA and SQIVND (reference sequence). The CDR3 is 14 amino acids. In DNA, the CDR3 is TGTGCCAGTAACGACCCGAGCGTCTACAATGAGCAGTTCTTC. Encoded protein: CASNDPSVYNEQFF.

The rearrangement joins TRBV5-1 to TRBJ2-3; tentatively, D is TRBD2 (5 bases). This CDR3 spans 15 amino acids. Germline CDR1 reads SGHRS; CDR2 reads YFSETQ. Trimming took 0 bases from V and 5 from J, leaving 13 bases between them. The CDR3 DNA reads as TGCGCCAGCAGCTTGGAAGGCCTAGAGGGAGATACGCAGTATTTT. The encoded protein is CASSLEGLEGDTQYF.

The V gene is TRBV11-2, the J gene TRBJ2-7; maybe TRBD2 (5 bases). CDR3 length: 14 amino acids. V lost 3 bases and J lost 3, with 12 bases in between. CDR1 and CDR2 from the germline V gene are SGHAT and FQNNGV. CDR3 sequence (DNA): TGTGCCAGCAGCTTCGGGGATTCAGACTACGAGCAGTACTTC. This translates into CASSFGDSDYEQYF.

The table lists this clonotype with a few counts. Here the CDR3 reads CASSRYNEKLFF. The CDR3, as DNA: TGTGCCAGCAGCCGTTATAATGAAAAACTGTTTTTT. The chain is built from TRBV9 and TRBJ1-4, with D unresolved. Germline-derived CDR1 and CDR2 are SGDLS and YYNGEE. The CDR3 spans 12 residues. V was cut by 4 bases and J by 4 bases, with 5 bases left in between.

The chain carries TRBV2 and TRBJ1-2, with D unresolved. The germline CDR1 and CDR2 sequences are SNHLY and FYNNEI. This CDR3 has 14 residues. V lost 5 bases and J lost 4, with 14 bases in between. As DNA, the CDR3 is TGTGCCAGCAGTTACGACCCTACTTCCTATGGCTACACCTTC. Protein: CASSYDPTSYGYTF.

This clonotype was observed a handful of times. The chain couples TRBV28 to TRBJ2-3, with D unclear. V gave up 4 bases and J gave up 0 bases, with 8 bases separating them. The CDR3 loop spans 14 amino acids. Germline V lookup: CDR1 MDHEN, CDR2 SYDVKM. The CDR3 bases are TGTGCCAGCAGTTCCCAGGACAGCACAGATACGCAGTATTTT. This encodes CASSSQDSTDTQYF.